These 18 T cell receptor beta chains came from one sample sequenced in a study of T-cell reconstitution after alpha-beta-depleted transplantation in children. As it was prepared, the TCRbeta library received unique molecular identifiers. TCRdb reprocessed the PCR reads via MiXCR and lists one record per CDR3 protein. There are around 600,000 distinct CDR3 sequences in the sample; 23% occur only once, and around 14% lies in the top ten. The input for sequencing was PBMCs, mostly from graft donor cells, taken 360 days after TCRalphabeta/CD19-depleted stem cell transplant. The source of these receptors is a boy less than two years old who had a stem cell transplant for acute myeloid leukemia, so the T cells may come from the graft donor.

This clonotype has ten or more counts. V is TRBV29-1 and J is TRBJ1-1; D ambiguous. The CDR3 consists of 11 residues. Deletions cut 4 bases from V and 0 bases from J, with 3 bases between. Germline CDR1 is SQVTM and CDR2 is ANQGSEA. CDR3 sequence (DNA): TGCAGCGTTGTGATGAACACTGAAGCTTTCTTT. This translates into CSVVMNTEAFF. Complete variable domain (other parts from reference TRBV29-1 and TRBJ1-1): SAVISQKPSRDICQRGTSLTIQCQVDSQVTMMFWYRQQPGQSLTLIATANQGSEATYESGFVIDKFPISRPNLTFSTLTVSNMSPEDSSIYLCSVVMNTEAFFGQGTRLTVV.

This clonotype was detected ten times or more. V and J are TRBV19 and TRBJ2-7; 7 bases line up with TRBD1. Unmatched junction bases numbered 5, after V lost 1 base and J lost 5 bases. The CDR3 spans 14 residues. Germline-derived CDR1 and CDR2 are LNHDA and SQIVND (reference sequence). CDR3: CASSIVGGAHEQYF. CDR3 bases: TGTGCCAGTAGTATAGTAGGGGGCGCGCACGAGCAGTACTTC.

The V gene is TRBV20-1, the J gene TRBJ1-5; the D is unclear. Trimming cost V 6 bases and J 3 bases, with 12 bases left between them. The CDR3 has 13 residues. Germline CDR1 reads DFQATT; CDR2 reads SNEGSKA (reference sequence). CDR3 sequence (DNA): TGCAGTGCCCTCGGACGTAACAATCAGCCCCAGCATTTT. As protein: CSALGRNNQPQHF.

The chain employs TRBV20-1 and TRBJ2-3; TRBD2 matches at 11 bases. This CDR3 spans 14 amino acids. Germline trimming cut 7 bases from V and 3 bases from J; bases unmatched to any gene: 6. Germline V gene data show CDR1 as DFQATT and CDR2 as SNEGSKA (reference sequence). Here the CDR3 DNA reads TGCAGTGTCCAGACTAGCGGGGAGACAGATACGCAGTATTTT. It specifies CSVQTSGETDTQYF.

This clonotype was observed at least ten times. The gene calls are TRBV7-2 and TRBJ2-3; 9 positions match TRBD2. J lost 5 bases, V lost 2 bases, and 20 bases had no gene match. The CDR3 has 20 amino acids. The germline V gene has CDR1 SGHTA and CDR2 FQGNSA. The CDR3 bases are TGTGCCAGCAGCTTACGGGAGGGGTCTAGCGGGGCAAGCACACAAGATACGCAGTATTTT. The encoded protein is CASSLREGSSGASTQDTQYF.

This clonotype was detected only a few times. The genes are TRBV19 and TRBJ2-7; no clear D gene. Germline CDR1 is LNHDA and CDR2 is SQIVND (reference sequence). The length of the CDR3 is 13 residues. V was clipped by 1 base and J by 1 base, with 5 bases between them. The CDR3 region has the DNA TGTGCCAGTAGTATAGGGCTTTCCTACGAGCAGTACGTC. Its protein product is CASSIGLSYEQYV.

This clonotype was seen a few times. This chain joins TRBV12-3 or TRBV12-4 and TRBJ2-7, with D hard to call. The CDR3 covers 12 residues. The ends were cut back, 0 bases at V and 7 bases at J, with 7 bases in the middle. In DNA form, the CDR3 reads TGTGCCAGCAGTTTAGCGGCCAATGAGCAGTACTTC. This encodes CASSLAANEQYF.

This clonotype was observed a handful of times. The CDR3 DNA sequence: TGCAGTGCTCTGAGCGGGAACTCCTACGAGCAGTACGTC. Translating gives CSALSGNSYEQYV. The chain carries TRBV20-1 and TRBJ2-7; 7 nucleotides align to TRBD2. The V gene end was trimmed by 5 bases and the J gene end by 0 bases; junction bases not matched to a gene: 4. This CDR3 contains 13 residues. The germline V gene has CDR1 DFQATT and CDR2 SNEGSKA (reference sequence).

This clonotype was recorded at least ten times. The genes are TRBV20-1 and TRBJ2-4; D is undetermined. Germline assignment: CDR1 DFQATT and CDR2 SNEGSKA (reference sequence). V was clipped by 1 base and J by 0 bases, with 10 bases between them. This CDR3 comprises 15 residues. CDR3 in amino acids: CSARVSNLAKNIQYF. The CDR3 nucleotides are TGCAGTGCTAGAGTATCCAACTTAGCCAAAAACATTCAGTACTTC.

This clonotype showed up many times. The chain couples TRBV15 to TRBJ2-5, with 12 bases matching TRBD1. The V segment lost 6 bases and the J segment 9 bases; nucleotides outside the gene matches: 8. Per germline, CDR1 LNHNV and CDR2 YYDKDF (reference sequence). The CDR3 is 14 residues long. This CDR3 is CATSSPGQGAAQYF. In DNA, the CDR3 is TGTGCCACCAGTTCCCCGGGACAGGGGGCGGCCCAGTACTTC.

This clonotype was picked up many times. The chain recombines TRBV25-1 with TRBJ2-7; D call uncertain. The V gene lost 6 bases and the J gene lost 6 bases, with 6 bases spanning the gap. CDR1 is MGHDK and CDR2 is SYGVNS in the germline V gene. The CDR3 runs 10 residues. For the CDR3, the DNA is TGTGCCAGCAGACCTCTCGAGCAGTACTTC. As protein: CASRPLEQYF.

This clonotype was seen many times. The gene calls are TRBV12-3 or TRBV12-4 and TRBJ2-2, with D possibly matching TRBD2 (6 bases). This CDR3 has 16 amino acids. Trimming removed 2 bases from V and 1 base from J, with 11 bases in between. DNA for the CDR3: TGTGCCAGCAGTTTAAAACTAGCTGAGAACACCGGGGAGCTGTTTTTT. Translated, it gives CASSLKLAENTGELFF.

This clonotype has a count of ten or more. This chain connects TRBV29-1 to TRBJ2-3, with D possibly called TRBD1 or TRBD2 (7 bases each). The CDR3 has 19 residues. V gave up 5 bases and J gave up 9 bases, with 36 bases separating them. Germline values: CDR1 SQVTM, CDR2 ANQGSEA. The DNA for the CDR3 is TGCAGCGTTAAATCCCGCTTAGGGGGCGGGAGACACGTTTCTGTAACGCAGTATTTT. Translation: CSVKSRLGGGRHVSVTQYF.

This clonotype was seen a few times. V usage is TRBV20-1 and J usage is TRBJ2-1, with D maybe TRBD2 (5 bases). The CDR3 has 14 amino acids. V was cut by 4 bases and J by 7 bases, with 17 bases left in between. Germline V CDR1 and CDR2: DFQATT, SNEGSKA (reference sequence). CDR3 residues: CSAISTSKRNEQFF. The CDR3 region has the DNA TGCAGTGCTATATCAACTAGTAAACGGAATGAGCAGTTCTTC.

CDR3 bases: TGTGCCAGCAGCCACGGACTAGACGAGCAGTTCTTC. It yields the protein CASSHGLDEQFF. The V call is TRBV6-2 or TRBV6-3, the J call TRBJ2-1, with 7 bases that match TRBD2. The CDR3 covers 12 residues. J gave up 10 bases and V 6 bases, and 6 bases lay outside the gene matches. Germline CDR1 MNHEY, CDR2 SVGEGT.

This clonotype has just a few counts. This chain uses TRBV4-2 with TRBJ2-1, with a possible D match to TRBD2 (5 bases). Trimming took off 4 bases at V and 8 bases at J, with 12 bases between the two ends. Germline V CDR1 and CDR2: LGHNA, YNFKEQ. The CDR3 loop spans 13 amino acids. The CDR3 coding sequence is TGTGCCAGCAGCCTTGACTACCTCGATGAGCAGTTCTTC. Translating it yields CASSLDYLDEQFF.

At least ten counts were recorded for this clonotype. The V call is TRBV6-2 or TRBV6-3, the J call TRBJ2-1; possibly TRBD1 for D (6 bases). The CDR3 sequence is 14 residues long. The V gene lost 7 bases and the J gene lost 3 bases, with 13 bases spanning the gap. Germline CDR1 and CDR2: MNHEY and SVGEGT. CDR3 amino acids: CASTRQADYNEQFF. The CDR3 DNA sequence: TGTGCCAGCACGAGACAGGCCGACTACAATGAGCAGTTCTTC.

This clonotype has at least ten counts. The CDR3 nucleotides are TGTGCCAGCAGTGAATTGAACCGGTGGAGCCAGTACTTC. This translates into CASSELNRWSQYF. The chain joins TRBV25-1 to TRBJ2-5; D uncertain. This CDR3 is 13 amino acids long. CDR1 and CDR2 (germline): MGHDK, SYGVNS. Trimming stripped 1 base from V and 10 bases from J, with 13 bases between.